The clone carrying this T cell receptor beta chain was recorded a few times. Primers used in a second PCR of roughly 6 to 12 cycles were a sample-barcoded 5' primer and a J-beta primer mix. A template-switch adaptor containing 12 random nucleotides labeled each cDNA molecule. TCRdb reanalysed the 5' RACE reads using MiXCR and keeps one entry per CDR3 protein. This table holds roughly 1,500,000 distinct CDR3 sequences, 34% found once. In terms of origin and age, donors were healthy Caucasian individuals from Russia aged roughly 6 to 95. The authors drew about 10 milliliters of peripheral blood from each donor. This record belongs to a study of blood T cells in healthy people across ages. Germline lookup yields CDR1 LGHDT and CDR2 YNNKEL (reference sequence). The CDR3 is 15 amino acids. The germline V and J ends were trimmed by 0 bases and 6 bases, with 12 bases remaining between them.

This chain connects TRBV3-1 to TRBJ1-5; no definite D call. The source is a woman aged 30 to 39 in good health. Sequencing was carried out using blood. The CDR3 loop is CASSQDDGLGQPQHF. The CDR3 DNA reads as TGTGCCAGCAGCCAAGATGACGGTCTGGGTCAGCCCCAGCATTTT.